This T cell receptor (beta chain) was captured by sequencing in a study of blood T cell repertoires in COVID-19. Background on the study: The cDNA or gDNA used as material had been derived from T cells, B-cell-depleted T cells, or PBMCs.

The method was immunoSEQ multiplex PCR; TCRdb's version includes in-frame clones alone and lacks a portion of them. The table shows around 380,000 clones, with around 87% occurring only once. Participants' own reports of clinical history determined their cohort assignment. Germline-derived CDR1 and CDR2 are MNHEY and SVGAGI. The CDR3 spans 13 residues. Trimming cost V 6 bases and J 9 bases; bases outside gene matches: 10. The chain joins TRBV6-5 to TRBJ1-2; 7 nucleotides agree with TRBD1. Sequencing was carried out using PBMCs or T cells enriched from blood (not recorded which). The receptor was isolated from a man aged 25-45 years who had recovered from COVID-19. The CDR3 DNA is TGTGCCAGCAGACCGGACAGGACTTTAAGCTACACCTTC. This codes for CASRPDRTLSYTF.